These T cell receptor beta chains were read from a single sample in a study of cytomegalovirus exposure and HLA in healthy donors. Only in-frame clones appear in the TCRdb table, and some are missing; sequencing was by immunoSEQ multiplex PCR. The sample consists of around 94,000 clones, roughly 80% of them appearing once. The material sequenced was PBMCs. These receptors were collected from a middle-aged woman in good health and CMV-seropositive. Each CDR3 is given with its conserved first and last residue. A D gene is named only where the DNA matches it firmly. A clone size is listed for some rows: how often the clone was seen (once, few, many), or a class if it is expanded.

>TRBJ2-7|.|14|.|TRBV5-6
CASSPRSGFYEQYF
TGTGCCAGCAGCCCCCGGTCCGGTTTCTACGAGCAGTACTTC
>TRBJ2-1|.|17|TRBD2|TRBV11-2
CASSLTAASGGLYEQFF
TGTGCCAGCAGCTTAACGGCGGCTAGCGGGGGGTTATATGAGCAGTTCTTC
>TRBJ2-1|few|15|TRBD2|TRBV7-3
CASSLQLADYNEQFF
TGTGCCAGCAGCTTACAACTAGCGGACTACAATGAGCAGTTCTTC
>TRBJ2-3|.|19|TRBD2|TRBV15
CATSNPGATSGRGTDTQYF
TGTGCCACCAGCAACCCGGGGGCGACTAGCGGGAGGGGAACAGATACGCAGTATTTT
>TRBJ2-7|.|13|TRBD1|TRBV19
CASSRTGAIEQYF
TGTGCCAGTAGTCGGACAGGGGCGATTGAGCAGTACTTC
>TRBJ2-1|.|16|.|TRBV5-4
CASSYRDSRSYNEQFF
TGTGCCAGCAGTTACCGGGACTCTCGGTCCTACAATGAGCAGTTCTTC
>TRBJ2-7|.|14|TRBD2|TRBV7-9
CASSLLSGRGEQYF
TGTGCCAGCAGCTTGCTTAGCGGGAGGGGTGAGCAGTACTTC
>TRBJ1-1|.|13|.|TRBV25-1
CASSEFRAGEAFF
TGTGCCAGCAGTGAATTCAGGGCAGGGGAAGCTTTCTTT
>TRBJ2-7|.|16|TRBD1|TRBV9
CASSVGIGTGSYEQYF
TGTGCCAGCAGCGTAGGGATCGGGACAGGATCCTACGAGCAGTACTTC
>TRBJ1-1|once|14|.|TRBV11-2
CASSFGQINTEAFF
TGTGCCAGCAGCTTTGGACAGATAAACACTGAAGCTTTCTTT
>TRBJ2-1|few|14|.|TRBV6-5
CASSYSTGYNEQFF
TGTGCCAGCAGTTACTCGACGGGCTACAATGAGCAGTTCTTC
>TRBJ2-1|.|16|TRBD2|TRBV2
CASSLLAGVSYNEQFF
TGTGCCAGCAGTCTCCTGGCGGGAGTCTCCTACAATGAGCAGTTCTTC
>TRBJ2-7|few|16|TRBD1|TRBV6-1
CASSGTPGQGAHEQYF
TGTGCCAGCAGTGGAACCCCGGGACAGGGGGCCCACGAGCAGTACTTC
>TRBJ2-7|.|15|.|TRBV4-1
CASSQDSVSSYEQYF
TGCGCCAGCAGCCAGGACAGCGTGAGCTCCTACGAGCAGTACTTC
>TRBJ2-5|.|16|TRBD2|TRBV18
CASSPPGLAGEREQYF
TGTGCCAGCTCACCCCCGGGACTAGCGGGAGAAAGGGAGCAGTACTTC
>TRBJ2-3|.|15|TRBD2|TRBV5-4
CASYPGTSGSDTQYF
TGTGCCAGCTATCCCGGGACTAGCGGATCAGATACGCAGTATTTT
>TRBJ1-1|.|14|.|TRBV18
CASSPLTRGTEAFF
TGTGCCAGCTCACCACTAACAAGGGGAACTGAAGCTTTCTTT
>TRBJ2-1|.|15|.|TRBV6-5
CASRTGTRISYEQFF
TGTGCCAGCAGGACAGGGACTAGAATCAGTTATGAGCAGTTCTTC
>TRBJ1-5|.|15|TRBD1|TRBV11-3
CASSHGQGTNQPQHF
TGTGCCAGCAGCCACGGACAGGGAACGAATCAGCCCCAGCATTTT
>TRBJ2-5|.|17|.|TRBV15
CATSPMGRGGPQETQYF
TGTGCCACCAGCCCCATGGGGAGGGGGGGCCCCCAAGAGACCCAGTACTTC
>TRBJ2-7|.|13|.|TRBV7-8
CASSLGRGYEQYF
TGTGCCAGCAGCCTCGGAAGGGGGTACGAGCAGTACTTC
>TRBJ1-2|.|11|.|TRBV7-2
CASSFGSGYTF
TGTGCCAGCAGCTTTGGCAGTGGCTACACCTTC
>TRBJ1-5|.|14|.|TRBV27
CASSLQGPPQPQHF
TGTGCCAGCAGTTTGCAGGGGCCACCTCAGCCCCAGCATTTT
>TRBJ2-5|.|14|.|TRBV5-5
CASSFVPGGETQYF
TGTGCCAGCAGCTTTGTTCCAGGTGGAGAGACCCAGTACTTC
>TRBJ2-1|few|16|TRBD2|TRBV7-9
CASSFPSGGSYNEQFF
TGTGCCAGCAGCTTTCCTAGCGGAGGCTCCTACAATGAGCAGTTCTTC
>TRBJ2-7|.|12|.|TRBV10-3
CAISATAYEQYF
TGTGCCATCAGTGCTACGGCCTACGAGCAGTACTTC
>TRBJ2-2|few|14|.|TRBV28
CASSPETGTGELFF
TGTGCCAGCAGTCCGGAGACGGGGACCGGGGAGCTGTTTTTT
>TRBJ2-7|once|17|TRBD1|TRBV7-9
CSSPPGQGEPLSYEQYF
TGTTCCAGCCCTCCGGGACAGGGCGAACCCCTTTCCTACGAGCAGTACTTC
>TRBJ2-3|.|15|.|TRBV9
CASSVAEWAADTQYF
TGTGCCAGCAGCGTAGCGGAATGGGCAGCAGATACGCAGTATTTT
>TRBJ2-1|.|15|.|TRBV19
CASSPQGGSYNEQFF
TGTGCCAGTAGTCCTCAGGGGGGCTCCTACAATGAGCAGTTCTTC
>TRBJ2-7|.|14|TRBD2|TRBV7-9
CASSRTGGTVEQYF
TGTGCCAGCAGCCGGACGGGGGGGACCGTCGAGCAGTACTTC
>TRBJ2-7|.|15|.|TRBV19
CASSDPRDRTYEQYF
TGTGCCAGTAGTGACCCCCGAGACAGAACCTACGAGCAGTACTTC
>TRBJ1-5|.|15|.|TRBV9
CASSVDAGSDQPQHF
TGTGCCAGCAGCGTAGATGCAGGGTCTGATCAGCCCCAGCATTTT
>TRBJ2-1|few|15|TRBD2|TRBV15
CATSREAGTYNEQFF
TGTGCCACCAGCAGAGAAGCGGGAACCTACAATGAGCAGTTCTTC
>TRBJ2-5|.|13|TRBD1|TRBV9
CASSALQGETQYF
TGTGCCAGCAGCGCGTTACAGGGGGAGACCCAGTACTTC
>TRBJ2-7|once|16|TRBD2|TRBV2
CASTDTSGKSSYEQYF
TGTGCCAGCACCGACACTAGCGGGAAAAGCTCCTACGAGCAGTACTTC
>TRBJ1-2|.|16|TRBD1|TRBV9
CASSVTETGGFYGYTF
TGTGCCAGCAGCGTAACGGAAACAGGGGGTTTCTATGGCTACACCTTC
>TRBJ2-3|.|19|TRBD2|TRBV11-1
CASSRSLGAKGTSLGTQYF
TGTGCCAGCAGCCGAAGTTTGGGGGCGAAAGGGACTAGCCTAGGTACGCAGTATTTT
>TRBJ2-7|.|17|TRBD2|TRBV2
CASSVPSSGRERYEQYF
TGTGCCAGCAGTGTTCCTTCTAGCGGGAGAGAACGGTACGAGCAGTACTTC
>TRBJ1-5|few|14|.|TRBV10-1
CAPEGVTSNQPQHF
TGCGCCCCCGAGGGGGTGACTAGCAATCAGCCCCAGCATTTT
>TRBJ2-2|.|16|TRBD2|TRBV6-4
CASSDGTNTNTGELFF
TGTGCCAGCAGTGACGGGACTAACACGAACACCGGGGAGCTGTTTTTT
>TRBJ1-2|.|12|TRBD1|TRBV5-1
CASRTTGDGYTF
TGCGCCAGCAGAACGACAGGGGATGGCTACACCTTC
>TRBJ2-1|once|13|TRBD2|TRBV5-4
CAGGLAGVIEQFF
TGTGCCGGTGGACTAGCGGGAGTTATTGAGCAGTTCTTC
>TRBJ2-5|.|14|TRBD2|TRBV7-9
CASSLSGRTETQYF
TGTGCCAGCAGTTTGAGCGGGAGGACGGAGACCCAGTACTTC
>TRBJ1-3|.|13|TRBD1|TRBV7-8
CASSQGQGNTIYF
TGTGCCAGCAGCCAGGGACAGGGAAACACCATATATTTT
>TRBJ2-4|.|18|TRBD1|TRBV7-9
CSSSPIRQGSLGKNIQYF
TGTTCCAGCAGCCCTATTCGACAGGGATCTTTAGGTAAAAACATTCAGTACTTC
>TRBJ1-2|.|15|TRBD1|TRBV5-1
CASSLGDRGSGGYTF
TGCGCCAGCAGCTTGGGGGACAGGGGGTCCGGTGGCTACACCTTC
>TRBJ2-2|.|18|TRBD2|TRBV7-3
CASSLTSLGTSGPGELFF
TGTGCCAGCAGCTTAACGTCTCTGGGGACTAGCGGTCCCGGGGAGCTGTTTTTT
>TRBJ2-5|.|16|TRBD2|TRBV7-9
CASSLFPAGEAETQYF
TGTGCCAGCAGCTTATTTCCTGCGGGAGAGGCGGAGACCCAGTACTTC
>TRBJ1-4|.|16|TRBD1|TRBV7-9
CASSGRDRGAYEKLFF
TGTGCCAGCAGCGGCCGGGACAGGGGGGCTTATGAAAAACTGTTTTTT